These 9 T cell receptor beta chains originate from one sample sequenced in a study of cytomegalovirus exposure and HLA in healthy donors. The PCR ran on 60 Vbeta and 13 Jbeta primers. Using immunoSEQ multiplex PCR, the repertoire was profiled, and TCRdb retains in-frame clones only, with some absent. The profile shows approximately 92,000 clones, 69% of them singletons. Sequencing was performed on PBMCs. The receptors shown here come from a man over 45 in good health and CMV-seronegative.

V gene TRBV6-5 combines with J gene TRBJ1-1; D possibly corresponds to TRBD1 (5 bases). This CDR3 spans 13 amino acids. Germline V lookup: CDR1 MNHEY, CDR2 SVGAGI. Trimming removed 6 bases from V and 8 bases from J, with 16 bases in between. CDR3 residues: CASSTGTLPEAFF. In DNA form, the CDR3 reads TGTGCCAGCAGCACAGGTACACTTCCCGAAGCTTTCTTT.

The chain recombines TRBV2 with TRBJ1-6; D is unclear. The CDR3 length is 14 residues. V gave up 1 base and J gave up 9 bases, with 10 bases separating them. Looked up from germline, CDR1 is SNHLY and CDR2 is FYNNEI. CDR3 bases: TGTGCCAGCAGTGAAGGGCGGGAAGGTTCACCCCTCCACTTT. Protein product: CASSEGREGSPLHF.

This clone was observed a handful of times. The rearrangement joins TRBV6-1 to TRBJ2-5; the match to TRBD2 covers 13 bases. From germline, CDR1 is MNHNS and CDR2 SASEGT. The CDR3 consists of 15 residues. J gave up 7 bases and V 4 bases, and 6 bases lay outside the gene matches. CDR3 DNA sequence: TGTGCCAGCAGTGTACTAGCGGGGGGGGTAGTGACCCAGTACTTC. Translated, it gives CASSVLAGGVVTQYF.

V and J are TRBV7-2 and TRBJ2-2, with TRBD2 matching over 10 bases. Germline lookup yields CDR1 SGHTA and CDR2 FQGNSA. CDR3 size: 16 residues. The V segment lost 5 bases and the J segment 5 bases; nucleotides outside the gene matches: 8. As DNA, the CDR3 is TGTGCCAGCAGCCAAGGGGCGACTAGCGGGACCGGGGAGCTGTTTTTT. Amino acids: CASSQGATSGTGELFF. Drawing the rest from reference TRBV7-2 and TRBJ2-2, the complete variable domain is GAGVSQSPSNKVTEKGKDVELRCDPISGHTALYWYRQSLGQGLEFLIYFQGNSAPDKSGLPSDRFSAERTGGSVSTLTIQRTQQEDSAVYLCASSQGATSGTGELFFGEGSRLTVL.

This clone has at least ten counts. The rearrangement joins TRBV2 to TRBJ2-5; 9 bases line up with TRBD2. Per germline, CDR1 SNHLY and CDR2 FYNNEI. The length of the CDR3 is 15 residues. The junction had 4 bases not matched to a gene; V was cut back by 5 bases and J by 0 bases. CDR3 in amino acids: CASSSSGAHQETQYF. CDR3 nucleotide sequence: TGTGCCAGCAGTTCTAGCGGGGCCCACCAAGAGACCCAGTACTTC. Drawing the rest from reference TRBV2 and TRBJ2-5, the complete variable domain is EPEVTQTPSHQVTQMGQEVILRCVPISNHLYFYWYRQILGQKVEFLVSFYNNEISEKSEIFDDQFSVERPDGSNFTLKIRSTKLEDSAMYFCASSSSGAHQETQYFGPGTRLLVL.

The chain links TRBV4-3 to TRBJ1-4; 7 nucleotides line up with TRBD1. Trimming removed 1 base from V and 3 bases from J; junction bases left unmatched: 2. The CDR3 loop spans 15 amino acids. Germline assignment: CDR1 LGHNA and CDR2 YSLEER. Written as DNA, the CDR3 is TGCGCCAGCAGCCAAGCGACAGGGTCTAATGAAAAACTGTTTTTT. It is translated as CASSQATGSNEKLFF.

The rearrangement links TRBV7-3 to TRBJ2-7, with D possibly being TRBD2 (6 bases). There are 13 residues in the CDR3. V lost 5 bases and J 2 bases, leaving 10 bases between the germline ends. Germline V CDR1 and CDR2: SGHTA, FQGTGA. CDR3 sequence reads: CASSGGNTYEQYF. Written as DNA, the CDR3 is TGTGCCAGCAGCGGGGGGAACACCTACGAGCAGTACTTC.

This chain joins TRBV30 and TRBJ1-1; TRBD1 matches 7 bases. Germline V gives CDR1 GTSNPN, CDR2 SVGIG (reference sequence). Unmatched junction bases numbered 19, after V lost 8 bases and J lost 10 bases. This CDR3 is built from 14 residues. Written as DNA, the CDR3 is TGTGCCGCCCCCCCAGCTACAGGGGAGAGAGGAGCTTTCTTT. Translated, it gives CAAPPATGERGAFF.

The chain has TRBV28 and TRBJ1-6; 8 bases are shared with TRBD1. Germline CDR1 MDHEN, CDR2 SYDVKM. V was clipped by 1 base and J by 7 bases; unmatched bases: 9. There are 17 residues in the CDR3. The CDR3 DNA follows: TGTGCCAGCAGTTTATTGAGGGGACAGGTACGGAATTCACCCCTCCACTTT. This gives the protein CASSLLRGQVRNSPLHF.